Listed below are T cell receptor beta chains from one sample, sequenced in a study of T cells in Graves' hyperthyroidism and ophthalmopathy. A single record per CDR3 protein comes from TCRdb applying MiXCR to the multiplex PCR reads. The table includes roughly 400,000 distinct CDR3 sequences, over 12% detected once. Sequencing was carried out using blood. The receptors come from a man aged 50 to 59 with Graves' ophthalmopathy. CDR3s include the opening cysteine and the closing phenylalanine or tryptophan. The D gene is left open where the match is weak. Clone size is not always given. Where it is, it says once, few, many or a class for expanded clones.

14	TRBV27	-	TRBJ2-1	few	CASSALRDYNEQFF	TGTGCCAGCAGTGCACTCCGGGACTACAATGAGCAGTTCTTC
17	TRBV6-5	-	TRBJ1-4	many	CASSYSPPGVRGEKLFF	TGTGCCAGCAGTTACTCTCCCCCAGGGGTTCGGGGAGAAAAACTGTTTTTT
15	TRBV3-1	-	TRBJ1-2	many	CASSQVASPSYGYTF	TGTGCCAGCAGCCAAGTGGCCAGCCCGAGTTATGGCTACACCTTC
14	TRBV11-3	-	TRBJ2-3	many	CASSTSGNTDTQYF	TGTGCCAGCAGCACGAGCGGAAACACAGATACGCAGTATTTT
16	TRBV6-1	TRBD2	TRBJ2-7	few	CASRNIGGGGTYEQYF	TGTGCCAGCAGGAACATCGGGGGGGGAGGGACTTACGAGCAGTACTTC
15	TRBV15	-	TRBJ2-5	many	CATSRDGQPQETQYF	TGTGCCACCAGCAGAGATGGACAGCCCCAAGAGACCCAGTACTTC
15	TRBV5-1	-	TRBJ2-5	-	CASSLQALYQETQYF	TGCGCCAGCAGCTTACAGGCCCTGTACCAAGAGACCCAGTACTTC
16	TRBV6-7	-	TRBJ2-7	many	CASSYSKSHISYEQYF	TGTGCCAGCAGTTACTCGAAGTCGCACATCTCCTACGAGCAGTACTTC
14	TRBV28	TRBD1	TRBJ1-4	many	CASSPQDREEKLFF	TGTGCCAGCAGTCCCCAGGACAGGGAGGAAAAACTGTTTTTT
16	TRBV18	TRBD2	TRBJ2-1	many	CASSPRTSGSLNEQFF	TGTGCCAGCTCACCACGGACTAGCGGGAGCTTAAATGAGCAGTTCTTC
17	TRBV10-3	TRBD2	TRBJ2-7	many	CAISEPTASGSQHEQYF	TGTGCCATCAGTGAGCCTACGGCTAGCGGGAGTCAGCACGAGCAGTACTTC
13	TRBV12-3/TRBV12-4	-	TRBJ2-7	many	CASSMNSVYEQYF	TGTGCCAGCAGTATGAACAGCGTCTACGAGCAGTACTTC
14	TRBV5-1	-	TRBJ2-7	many	CASSLVRGSYEQYF	TGCGCCAGCAGCTTGGTTCGGGGGTCCTACGAGCAGTACTTC
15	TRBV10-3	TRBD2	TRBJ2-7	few	CAISDSERGIYEQYF	TGTGCCATCAGTGATTCTGAGCGGGGAATCTACGAGCAGTACTTC
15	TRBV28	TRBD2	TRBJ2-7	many	CASSETGTRIYEQYF	TGTGCCAGCAGTGAGACCGGGACTAGAATCTACGAGCAGTACTTC
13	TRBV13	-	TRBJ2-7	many	CASSLKGAYEQYF	TGTGCCAGCAGCTTAAAGGGGGCCTACGAGCAGTACTTC
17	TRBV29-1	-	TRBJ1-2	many	CSVDPGFGQIANYGYTF	TGCAGCGTTGACCCAGGGTTTGGACAGATAGCTAACTATGGCTACACCTTC
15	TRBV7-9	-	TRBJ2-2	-	CASSTGPVNTGELFF	TGTGCCAGCAGCACGGGGCCTGTTAACACCGGGGAGCTGTTTTTT
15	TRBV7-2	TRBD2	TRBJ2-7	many	CASSLAEAGVGEQYF	TGTGCCAGCAGCTTAGCGGAAGCGGGAGTGGGCGAGCAGTACTTC
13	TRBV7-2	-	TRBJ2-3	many	CASSPLIFGTQYF	TGTGCCAGCAGCCCTCTAATTTTCGGTACGCAGTATTTT
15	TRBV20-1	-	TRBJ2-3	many	CSARPQPTSTDTQYF	TGCAGTGCTAGGCCCCAGCCCACTAGCACAGATACGCAGTATTTT
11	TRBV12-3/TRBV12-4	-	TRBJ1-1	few	CASSFSSEAFF	TGTGCCAGCAGTTTCTCCAGCGAAGCTTTCTTT